This TCR beta chain is drawn from a study of CD8+ T cells in alopecia areata. RNA was isolated and reverse transcribed to cDNA, the sequencing template. Measured with immunoSEQ multiplex PCR; TCRdb has only the in-frame clones, and not every one. Among 100,000 to 150,000 clones listed, 47% were seen once. A note on this clone: At the DNA level, this CDR3 is encoded by other sequences in the same sample as well.

Those with alopecia areata gave lesional scalp punch biopsies and peripheral blood. This TCR was recovered from a human donor with alopecia areata. The sequenced material came from NKG2D-low CD8+ T cells sorted from blood.

The CDR3 nucleotides are TGTGCCAGCAGTTTACATAATGAGCAGTTCTTC. It specifies CASSLHNEQFF. V gene TRBV27 combines with J gene TRBJ2-1; D unresolved. Trimming cost V 2 bases and J 7 bases, with 3 bases left between them. This CDR3 region has 11 residues. Germline CDR1 is MNHEY and CDR2 is SMNVEV (reference sequence).